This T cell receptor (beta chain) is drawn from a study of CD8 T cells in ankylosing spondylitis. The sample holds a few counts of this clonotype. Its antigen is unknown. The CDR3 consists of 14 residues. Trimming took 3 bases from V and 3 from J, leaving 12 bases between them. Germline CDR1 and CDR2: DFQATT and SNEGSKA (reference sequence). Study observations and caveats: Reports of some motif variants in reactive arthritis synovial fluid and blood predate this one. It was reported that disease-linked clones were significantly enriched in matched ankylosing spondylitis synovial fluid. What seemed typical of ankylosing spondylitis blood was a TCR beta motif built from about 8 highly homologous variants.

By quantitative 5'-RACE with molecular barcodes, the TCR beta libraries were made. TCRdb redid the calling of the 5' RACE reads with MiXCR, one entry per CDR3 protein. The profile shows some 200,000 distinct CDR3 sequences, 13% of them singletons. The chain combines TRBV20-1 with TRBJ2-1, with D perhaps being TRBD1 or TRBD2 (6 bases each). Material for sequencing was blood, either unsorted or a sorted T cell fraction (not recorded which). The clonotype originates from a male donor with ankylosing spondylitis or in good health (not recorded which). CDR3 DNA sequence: TGCAGTGCTAGTGAGGGGGGCATCTACAATGAGCAGTTCTTC. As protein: CSASEGGIYNEQFF.